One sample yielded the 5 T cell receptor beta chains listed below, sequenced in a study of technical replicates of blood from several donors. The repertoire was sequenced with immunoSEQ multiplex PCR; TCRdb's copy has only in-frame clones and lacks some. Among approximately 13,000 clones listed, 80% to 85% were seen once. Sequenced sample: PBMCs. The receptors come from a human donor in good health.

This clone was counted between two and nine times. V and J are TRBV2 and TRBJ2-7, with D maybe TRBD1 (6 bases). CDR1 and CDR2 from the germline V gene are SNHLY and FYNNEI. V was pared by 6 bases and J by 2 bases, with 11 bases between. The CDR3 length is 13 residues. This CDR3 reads CASSQQGPYEQYF. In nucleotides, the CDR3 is TGTGCCAGCAGCCAACAGGGACCCTACGAGCAGTACTTC.

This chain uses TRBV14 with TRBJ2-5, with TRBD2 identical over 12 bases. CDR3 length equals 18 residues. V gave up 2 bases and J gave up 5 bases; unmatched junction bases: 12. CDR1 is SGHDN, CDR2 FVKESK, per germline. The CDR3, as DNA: TGTGCCAGCAGCCAAAAGACCCTAGCGGGAGGGCCACGGGAGACCCAGTACTTC. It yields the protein CASSQKTLAGGPRETQYF.

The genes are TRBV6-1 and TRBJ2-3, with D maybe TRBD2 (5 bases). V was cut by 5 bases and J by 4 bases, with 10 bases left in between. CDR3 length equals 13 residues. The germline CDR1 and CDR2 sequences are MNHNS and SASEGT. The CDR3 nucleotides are TGTGCCAGCAGTACTACACTAGCAGATACGCAGTATTTT. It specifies CASSTTLADTQYF.

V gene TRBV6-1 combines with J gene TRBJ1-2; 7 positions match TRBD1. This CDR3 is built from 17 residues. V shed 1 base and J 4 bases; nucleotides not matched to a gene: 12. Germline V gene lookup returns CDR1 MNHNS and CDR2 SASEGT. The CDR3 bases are TGTGCCAGCAGTGAAGTATACGGACAGGCGTCGAGCTATGGCTACACCTTC. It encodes CASSEVYGQASSYGYTF.

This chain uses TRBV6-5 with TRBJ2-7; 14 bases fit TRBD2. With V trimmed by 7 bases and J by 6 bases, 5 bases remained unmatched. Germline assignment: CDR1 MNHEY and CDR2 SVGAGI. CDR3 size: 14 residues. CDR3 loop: CASTPGLAGVEQYF. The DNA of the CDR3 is TGTGCCAGCACCCCGGGACTAGCGGGAGTCGAGCAGTACTTC.